This T cell receptor beta chain was recorded in a study of T cell changes during pregnancy in multiple sclerosis. Measured with immunoSEQ multiplex PCR; TCRdb has only the in-frame clones, and not every one. The sample lists around 75,000 clones, roughly nine tenths occurring once. This clone occurred once. Deletions cut 8 bases from V and 3 bases from J, with 10 bases between. Looked up from germline, CDR1 is MDHEN and CDR2 is SYDVKM. This CDR3 has 13 residues. Source: peripheral blood, taken in the first trimester of pregnancy. The TCR originated in a female donor in good health, enrolled as a control in a pregnancy study. The chain carries TRBV28 and TRBJ1-4; no clear D. CDR3 DNA: TGTGCCAGCTATGCCCCGGCTAATGAAAAACTGTTTTTT. This codes for CASYAPANEKLFF.